The T cell receptor (beta chain) described here comes from a study of blood T cell repertoires in COVID-19. Per germline, CDR1 GTSNPN and CDR2 SVGIG (reference sequence). Unmatched junction bases numbered 3, after V lost 5 bases and J lost 0 bases. The CDR3 is 14 amino acids. Measured with immunoSEQ multiplex PCR; TCRdb has only the in-frame clones, and not every one. The data hold a few hundred thousand clones, with about 85% observed a single time. The source material was PBMCs or T cells enriched from blood (not recorded which). The clonotype was recovered from a woman younger than 45 who had recovered from COVID-19. The chain combines TRBV30 with TRBJ1-5; 8 bases agree with TRBD1. For the CDR3, the DNA is TGTGCCTGGGGGACAGGTGGTAGCAATCAGCCCCAGCATTTT. Amino acids: CAWGTGGSNQPQHF.